This T cell receptor beta chain stems from a study of shared clonotypes between healthy human individuals. The V end lost 2 bases, the J end lost 0 bases, and 2 bases lay between the germline ends. The CDR3 is 11 amino acids. Germline V gene lookup returns CDR1 DFQATT and CDR2 SNEGSKA (reference sequence). The naive CD8 fraction comprised CD45RO-negative cells positively selected for CCR7 and excluded terminally differentiated effector memory CD45RA+ cells. Sequenced by immunoSEQ multiplex PCR; TCRdb stores in-frame clones only, minus some. In the table there are around 650,000 clones, approximately 96% of which are singletons.

This chain connects TRBV20-1 to TRBJ2-7; D remains unclear. Source material: naive CD8+ T cells sorted from blood. This clonotype was sampled from a woman between 25 and 40 years old in good health. For the CDR3, the DNA is TGCAGTGCTAGACACTCCTACGAGCAGTACTTC. It yields the protein CSARHSYEQYF.